This T cell receptor beta chain was recorded in a study of T cell changes during pregnancy in multiple sclerosis. J gave up 5 bases and V 6 bases, and 10 bases lay outside the gene matches. Germline V gene data show CDR1 as MNHNY and CDR2 as SVGAGI (reference sequence). This CDR3 has 15 residues. Clones were read by immunoSEQ multiplex PCR, and TCRdb kept only the in-frame ones, dropping some. Found here are around 68,000 clones, 75% to 95% of them singletons; the top ten hold around 1.5%. This TCR was sampled from a female donor with multiple sclerosis, enrolled in a pregnancy study. The chain links TRBV6-6 to TRBJ2-1; 7 bases match TRBD1. The specimen comprised peripheral blood, sampled in the third trimester of pregnancy. This chain's CDR3 is CASRRTGVGNNEQFF. DNA of the CDR3: TGTGCCAGCAGACGAACAGGGGTGGGGAACAATGAGCAGTTCTTC.